A selection of T cell receptor beta chains follows, all from one sample in a study of blood T cell repertoires in COVID-19. TCRdb's copy holds only in-frame clones and misses some; the assay was immunoSEQ multiplex PCR. The data show about 130,000 clones, 84% seen once. The sample was peripheral blood. Every receptor here comes from a human donor in a cohort sampled during active COVID-19. CDR3s include the opening cysteine and the closing phenylalanine or tryptophan.

length: 17
V: TRBV7-2
J: TRBJ2-2
CDR3: CASSLGGFGANTGELFF

length: 15
V: TRBV4-2
J: TRBJ1-2
CDR3: CASSQGRQGLGGYTF

length: 15
V: TRBV5-1
J: TRBJ1-2
CDR3: CASSLKARDTSGYTF

length: 19
V: TRBV10-3
J: TRBJ2-3
CDR3: CAISVSTSGGFVGTDTQYF

length: 14
V: TRBV5-4
J: TRBJ1-6
CDR3: CASSFGGGNSPLHF

length: 13
V: TRBV9
J: TRBJ1-6
CDR3: CASSETGDSPLHF

length: 15
V: TRBV5-1
J: TRBJ1-6
CDR3: CASSLGTGPYESLHF

length: 14
V: TRBV13
J: TRBJ2-3
CDR3: CASSLSGELDTQYF

length: 15
V: TRBV3-1/TRBV3-2
J: TRBJ1-5
CDR3: CASSFQGNSNQPQHF

length: 18
V: TRBV12-5
J: TRBJ1-3
CDR3: CASGLAPGGPSGGNTIYF

length: 15
V: TRBV3-1/TRBV3-2
J: TRBJ1-5
CDR3: CASSVGSGRPQPQHF

length: 14
V: TRBV7-3
J: TRBJ2-3
CDR3: CASSPRHGTDTQYF

length: 17
V: TRBV19
J: TRBJ1-1
CDR3: CASSIGDREYLNTEAFF

length: 17
V: TRBV19
J: TRBJ1-1
CDR3: CASSASQGPGGNTEAFF

length: 19
V: TRBV13
J: TRBJ2-1
CDR3: CASSPGLGSGGEGYNEQFF

length: 15
V: TRBV19
J: TRBJ1-4
CDR3: CASRSLQTTNEKLFF

length: 16
V: TRBV3-1/TRBV3-2
J: TRBJ2-1
CDR3: CASSQDKGLAGNEQFF

length: 16
V: TRBV11-2
J: TRBJ2-2
CDR3: CASSQHRGTNTGELFF

length: 15
V: TRBV15
J: TRBJ1-2
CDR3: CATSTFSGGIRGYTF

length: 18
V: TRBV18
J: TRBJ1-1
CDR3: CASSPLGPGNLRNTEAFF

length: 14
V: TRBV7-9
J: TRBJ1-5
CDR3: CASSPGHPNQPQHF

length: 15
V: TRBV5-1
J: TRBJ1-5
CDR3: CASSSGQGANQPQHF

length: 11
V: TRBV5-1
J: TRBJ1-1
CDR3: CASRAGTEAFF

length: 13
V: TRBV5-1
J: TRBJ2-4
CDR3: CASRIQEWDIQYF

length: 13
V: TRBV12-3/TRBV12-4
J: TRBJ2-2
CDR3: CASSSVNTGELFF

length: 15
V: TRBV30
J: TRBJ2-2
CDR3: CAWTTGTANTGELFF

length: 13
V: TRBV2
J: TRBJ1-2
CDR3: CASITDSNYGYTF

length: 16
V: TRBV5-6
J: TRBJ2-7
CDR3: CASSLAGQGTSYEQYF

length: 15
V: TRBV7-2
J: TRBJ2-2
CDR3: CASSLEQGRTGELFF

length: 13
V: TRBV19
J: TRBJ1-1
CDR3: CASSIGPNTEAFF

length: 13
V: TRBV5-1
J: TRBJ2-2
CDR3: CASWTSGGGELFF

length: 13
V: TRBV29-1
J: TRBJ1-1
CDR3: CSVEEGQRTEAFF

length: 14
V: TRBV12-5
J: TRBJ2-7
CDR3: CASGLVGAGSEQYF

length: 15
V: TRBV19
J: TRBJ2-6
CDR3: CASSTQGSGANVLTF

length: 14
V: TRBV14
J: TRBJ1-6
CDR3: CASSQLQGNSPLHF

length: 17
V: TRBV5-1
J: TRBJ2-3
CDR3: CASSLALAGGPQDTQYF

length: 12
V: TRBV10-3
J: TRBJ1-1
CDR3: CAISDEAAEAFF

length: 16
V: TRBV19
J: TRBJ1-5
CDR3: CASSIRGAMSNQPQHF

length: 15
V: TRBV18
J: TRBJ2-7
CDR3: CASSPPGLLSYEQYF

length: 14
V: TRBV30
J: TRBJ2-1
CDR3: CAWSVLGPAGEQFF

length: 16
V: TRBV3-1/TRBV3-2
J: TRBJ1-5
CDR3: CASSQVGGTGPQPQHF

length: 16
V: TRBV5-1
J: TRBJ2-5
CDR3: CASSPDLAGGRETQYF

length: 14
V: TRBV9
J: TRBJ2-7
CDR3: CASSEHGGSYEQYF

length: 19
V: TRBV7-6
J: TRBJ2-2
CDR3: CASSSAGASGGLRTGELFF

length: 17
V: TRBV7-7
J: TRBJ2-1
CDR3: CASSCYFRQYRGREQFF